This TCR beta chain was identified during a study of molecular identifiers for immune sequencing clone quantification. Remarks on this clonotype: This could be a read error, since a much larger clone is one nucleotide away.

TCRdb re-called the PCR reads with MiXCR, one entry per CDR3 protein. The sample lists 600,000 to 650,000 distinct CDR3 sequences, about 20% occurring once. The specimen sequenced was naive CD8+ T cells from blood, with Jurkat cell RNA spiked in. Stated subset: FACS-sorted CD8+CD4-CCR7+CD45RA+ naive T cells. This receptor was obtained from a human donor in good health. Some libraries in this study had Jurkat cell RNA spiked in.

In nucleotides, the CDR3 is TGTGTCAGCAGCGTAGGACCACTAGCGGGGGGCGAAGAGACCCAGTACTTC. Translating gives CVSSVGPLAGGEETQYF. J is TRBJ2-5 and V is TRBV2; 12 bases fit TRBD2. The CDR3 runs 17 residues. Per germline, CDR1 SNHLY and CDR2 FYNNEI.